Below, 26 T cell receptor beta chains from the same sample are listed, as sequenced in a study of tumor and adjacent non-tumor tissue in lung cancer. Three rounds of nested PCR, following a modified ARM-PCR protocol, produced the TCRbeta library. Each CDR3 protein gets one entry after TCRdb re-called the multiplex PCR reads with MiXCR. The table lists around 40,000 distinct CDR3 sequences, 60% of them singletons, with roughly 42% in the top ten. No cell sorting was done before RNA was extracted from the tissue. Distant lung tissue was collected more than 3 cm away from the tumor edge. Sequencing was performed on distant non-tumor lung tissue. The receptors originated from a man aged 45-65 years with non-small cell lung cancer.

This clonotype was detected many times. This chain joins TRBV28 and TRBJ2-2, with D unclear. Germline CDR1 MDHEN, CDR2 SYDVKM. With 4 bases removed from V and 7 bases from J, the gap between germline ends came to 13 bases. This CDR3 contains 14 residues. The CDR3 DNA is TGTGCCAGCAGTTACCTCCGGAGAGGCGGGGAGCTGTTTTTT. This sequence encodes CASSYLRRGGELFF.

With respect to this clonotype: This may be a read error, as it is one base from a much larger clone. Because the CDR3 is missing its conserved closing phenylalanine or tryptophan, this is likely a read error. The chain recombines TRBV6-1 with TRBJ2-7; TRBD1 matches at 10 bases. Germline V gives CDR1 MNHNS, CDR2 SASEGT. V shed 7 bases and J 4 bases; nucleotides not matched to a gene: 13. The CDR3 has 16 amino acids. The CDR3 DNA is TGTGCCAGCAAGACAGGGGGCCCAGAAGGGAATTACGAGCAGTACTCC. As protein: CASKTGGPEGNYEQYS.

There are a few counts of this clonotype. This rearrangement joins TRBV5-1 to TRBJ2-3; D is uncertain. CDR3 length equals 17 residues. The germline CDR1 and CDR2 sequences are SGHRS and YFSETQ. V gave up 0 bases and J gave up 1 base, with 15 bases separating them. The CDR3 DNA is TGCGCCAGCAGCTTGGCCGCGCTAGTCCCCGGCACAGATACGCAGTATTTT. This gives the protein CASSLAALVPGTDTQYF.

This clonotype was recorded at least ten times. J is TRBJ2-3 and V is TRBV12-3 or TRBV12-4, with D possibly being TRBD1 or TRBD2 (5 bases each). The CDR3 is 15 amino acids. Trimming took off 3 bases at V and 5 bases at J, with 15 bases between the two ends. CDR3 in amino acids: CASSFRAGTRDTQYF. CDR3 coding DNA: TGTGCCAGCAGTTTCCGGGCAGGGACGCGAGATACGCAGTATTTT.

Ten or more counts support this clonotype. The chain employs TRBV6-1 and TRBJ2-7, with D unresolved. The germline V and J ends were trimmed by 10 bases and 2 bases, with 15 bases remaining between them. Germline V gives CDR1 MNHNS, CDR2 SASEGT. CDR3 length: 13 residues. In DNA, the CDR3 is TGTGCCATCCTAGGTGCGGCTGCCTACGAGCAGTACTTC. Residues: CAILGAAAYEQYF.

A word on this clonotype: This may come from a read error, since a much larger clone is one base off. The V and J genes are TRBV7-9 and TRBJ2-3; D unclear. Per germline, CDR1 SEHNR and CDR2 FQNEAQ (reference sequence). V lost 8 bases, J lost 4 bases, and 7 bases lay in between. This CDR3 comprises 11 residues. The CDR3 reads CASRGSDTQYF. CDR3 bases: TGTGCCAGCCGTGGCTCAGATACGCAGTATTTT.

Remarks on this clonotype: One end of the junction is discordant with germline, which a read error may explain. This chain's CDR3 is CVSSCFPGQKFF. CDR3 nucleotide sequence: TGTGTCAGCAGTTGCTTTCCGGGACAGAAGTTCTTC. The chain uses TRBV6-5 and TRBJ2-1; TRBD1 matches 7 bases. This CDR3 region has 12 residues. Germline V CDR1 and CDR2: MNHEY, SVGAGI.

This clonotype was seen a handful of times. The chain has TRBV30 and TRBJ2-2; TRBD1 aligns across 11 bases. CDR1 and CDR2 (germline): GTSNPN, SVGIG (reference sequence). This CDR3 is built from 15 residues. Losses at the gene ends were 2 bases for V and 7 bases for J; bases not matched to a gene: 6. The CDR3, as DNA: TGTGCCTGGAGTACTGGACAGGGGGCGGTCGGGGAGCTGTTTTTT. It encodes CAWSTGQGAVGELFF.

This chain uses TRBV29-1 with TRBJ2-5; D is perhaps TRBD2 (6 bases). The V end was cut by 6 bases, the J end by 1 base, with 12 bases between. Per germline, CDR1 SQVTM and CDR2 ANQGSEA. This CDR3 has 13 amino acids. CDR3 sequence: CSVSGLGQETQYF. For the CDR3, the DNA is TGCAGCGTCAGCGGGCTCGGCCAAGAGACCCAGTACTTC.

For this clonotype: The junction does not match germline at one end; this may be a read error. The chain links TRBV10-2 to TRBJ1-6, with TRBD1 identical over 7 bases. Germline V gene sequence: CDR1 WSHSY, CDR2 SAAADI. This CDR3 is 14 amino acids long. CDR3 DNA sequence: TGCGCCAGCAACGGGCAGGGGGACTCATCACCCCTCCACTTC. Encoded protein: CASNGQGDSSPLHF.

This clonotype was detected only a few times. Being one base from a much bigger clone, this may be a read error. The genes are TRBV5-5 and TRBJ1-5; the D gene is possibly TRBD1 (5 bases). This CDR3 is built from 14 residues. CDR1 and CDR2 (germline): SGHKS, YYEKEE (reference sequence). In nucleotides, the CDR3 is TGTGTCAGCAGATTGGGACTAGACAATCAGCCCCAGCATTTT. Translating it yields CVSRLGLDNQPQHF. Full variable domain (remainder filled in from reference TRBV5-5 and TRBJ1-5): DAGVTQSPTHLIKTRGQQVTLRCSPISGHKSVSWYQQVLGQGPQFIFQYYEKEERGRGNFPDRFSARQFPNYSSELNVNALLLGDSALYLCVSRLGLDNQPQHFGDGTRLSIL.

This clonotype was counted a few times. V gene TRBV18 combines with J gene TRBJ1-2; a weak D match, TRBD1 (5 bases). CDR1 is KGHSH, CDR2 LQKENI, per germline. The CDR3 is 16 amino acids. Trimming shortened V by 3 bases and J by 0 bases, and 14 bases separated the two germline ends. CDR3 residues: CASSPPGPHANYGYTF. In DNA form, the CDR3 reads TGTGCCAGCTCACCCCCGGGGCCCCACGCTAACTATGGCTACACCTTC.

With regard to this clonotype: The junction does not match germline at one end; this may be a read error. This sequence joins TRBV28 and TRBJ2-4; TRBD1 might be the D (6 bases). In germline, CDR1 is MDHEN, CDR2 SYDVKM. The CDR3 has 15 residues. CDR3 sequence: CAGRDQGIAKNIQYF. CDR3 coding DNA: TGTGCCGGCAGAGATCAGGGGATAGCCAAAAACATTCAGTACTTC. The complete variable domain, with remaining parts taken from reference TRBV28 and TRBJ2-4, reads DVKVTQSSRYLVKRTGEKVFLECVQDMDHENMFWYRQDPGLGLRLIYFSYDVKMKEKGDIPEGYSVSREKKERFSLILESASTNQTSMYLCAGRDQGIAKNIQYFGAGTRLSVL.

Remarks on this clonotype: This sequence may be a read error, since a much larger clone differs from it by one base. J is TRBJ2-1 and V is TRBV5-1; no clear D. The V end lost 3 bases, the J end lost 0 bases, and 10 bases lay between the germline ends. The CDR3 runs 15 residues. The germline V gene has CDR1 SGHRS and CDR2 YFSETQ. CDR3: CASSSSANSYNEQFF. CDR3 nucleotides: TGCGCCAGCAGCTCGTCAGCTAACTCCTACAATGAGCAGTTCTTC.

A remark on this clonotype: A much larger clonotype is one base distant, so this may be a read error. The chain uses TRBV7-9 and TRBJ2-1, with 10 bases that match TRBD2. This CDR3 region has 17 residues. Germline V gene lookup returns CDR1 SEHNR and CDR2 FQNEAQ (reference sequence). In nucleotides, the CDR3 is TGTGCCAGCGCCAAGGGTCTAGCGGGAGTCGCCTACAATGAGCACTTCTTC. Translation gives CASAKGLAGVAYNEHFF.

This clonotype has a single count. The junction departs from the called germline gene at one end, perhaps through a read error. CDR3: CAISGSMGQIDGYTF. As DNA, the CDR3 is TGTGCCATCAGTGGGTCGATGGGGCAGATAGATGGCTACACCTTT. The rearrangement uses TRBV10-3 and TRBJ1-2; weak D call: TRBD1 (5 bases). This CDR3 is 15 amino acids long. In germline, CDR1 is ENHRY, CDR2 SYGVKD.

V gene TRBV5-1 combines with J gene TRBJ1-2; 8 positions agree with TRBD1. This CDR3 region has 15 residues. In germline, CDR1 is SGHRS, CDR2 YFSETQ. V lost 0 bases to trimming and J lost 8 bases; unmatched junction nucleotides: 9. The CDR3 loop is CASSLAGTGHTGYTF. For the CDR3, the DNA is TGCGCCAGCAGCTTGGCCGGGACAGGACACACGGGCTACACCTTC.

The CDR3, as DNA: TGTGCCAGCAGCTTAAATAGCGGGAGGCGGGAGACCCAGTACTTC. It codes for CASSLNSGRRETQYF. The rearrangement links TRBV7-9 to TRBJ2-5, with TRBD2 identical over 10 bases. Germline-derived CDR1 and CDR2 are SEHNR and FQNEAQ (reference sequence). With V trimmed by 2 bases and J by 5 bases, 5 bases remained unmatched. There are 15 residues in the CDR3.

Of note for this clonotype: Possible read error: a much larger clone is one base away. This rearrangement joins TRBV2 to TRBJ2-7, with D unclear. The CDR3 extends over 14 amino acids. CDR1 is SNHLY, CDR2 FYNNEI, per germline. This CDR3 is CASTPLRRTYEKYF. CDR3 sequence (DNA): TGTGCCAGCACCCCACTTCGCAGAACCTACGAGAAGTACTTC. The full variable domain, in which reference TRBV2 and TRBJ2-7 provide the parts outside the CDR3, is EPEVTQTPSHQVTQMGQEVILRCVPISNHLYFYWYRQILGQKVEFLVSFYNNEISEKSEIFDDQFSVERPDGSNFTLKIRSTKLEDSAMYFCASTPLRRTYEKYFGPGTRLTVT.

The rearrangement joins TRBV4-1 to TRBJ2-1, with D perhaps matching TRBD1 (6 bases). This CDR3 comprises 14 residues. CDR1 is MGHRA, CDR2 YSYEKL, per germline. Trimming removed 10 bases at V and 4 bases at J, with 17 bases between. The CDR3 loop is CATGNQRGYNEQFF. In nucleotides, the CDR3 is TGCGCCACCGGCAATCAGAGGGGGTACAATGAGCAGTTCTTC.

Comments on this clonotype: This sequence may be a read error, since a much larger clone differs from it by one base. This chain uses TRBV10-1 with TRBJ2-1; a possible D gene is TRBD2 (6 bases). In germline, CDR1 is WNHNN, CDR2 SYGVQD (reference sequence). There are 13 residues in the CDR3. The CDR3 loop reads CASICRRVYEQLF. For the CDR3, the DNA is TGCGCCAGCATATGTAGGAGGGTCTATGAGCAGTTATTC.

A note on this clonotype: At one end, the junction sequence differs from germline, possibly due to a read error. The chain combines TRBV12-3 or TRBV12-4 with TRBJ2-5, with D unresolved. The CDR3 sequence is 12 residues long. For the CDR3, the DNA is TGTACCAGCAGGCGAGATCTAGAGACCCAGTACTTC. This sequence encodes CTSRRDLETQYF.

This clonotype was counted ten times or more. The rearrangement links TRBV7-9 to TRBJ2-7, with D possibly TRBD1 on 8 matching bases. The CDR3 loop spans 14 amino acids. Trimming stripped 5 bases from V and 2 bases from J, with 13 bases between. The germline V gene has CDR1 SEHNR and CDR2 FQNEAQ (reference sequence). CDR3 coding DNA: TGTGCCAGCAGCAGCGGGACAGGAGCCTACGAGCAGTACTTC. Translating gives CASSSGTGAYEQYF.

This clonotype was seen a few times. A much bigger clone sits one base away, suggesting this may be a read error. The V call is TRBV5-1, the J call TRBJ2-6, with TRBD1 identical over 8 bases. The CDR3 runs 17 residues. Germline values: CDR1 SGHRS, CDR2 YFSETQ. The CDR3 DNA is TGCGCCAGCTGCTTACACCAGGGGGCTGCTGGGGCCAACGTCCTGACTTTC. Translation gives CASCLHQGAAGANVLTF.

The chain recombines TRBV28 with TRBJ2-1, with D hard to call. Germline V gene data show CDR1 as MDHEN and CDR2 as SYDVKM. The CDR3 consists of 11 residues. V lost 3 bases, J lost 10 bases, and 7 bases lay in between. CDR3 region: CASSFTREQFF. The CDR3 DNA sequence: TGTGCCAGCAGTTTCACACGAGAGCAGTTCTTC.

Details on this clonotype: The conserved final phenylalanine or tryptophan is absent from the CDR3, which likely points to a read error. This sequence joins TRBV11-1 and TRBJ1-1; 9 bases are shared with TRBD1. This CDR3 spans 13 amino acids. Per germline, CDR1 SGHAT and CDR2 FQDESV (reference sequence). With 5 bases clipped from V and 10 bases from J, the junction kept 8 bases outside the gene matches. In nucleotides, the CDR3 is TGTGCCAGCAGCCCCGGGACAGGGAATGGAGCTTTCTTA. Translating gives CASSPGTGNGAFL.